These T cell receptor beta chains were read from a single sample in a study of cytomegalovirus exposure and HLA in healthy donors. This table comes from immunoSEQ multiplex PCR, and its TCRdb copy is limited to in-frame clones, with some not included. The sample has roughly 220,000 clones; 75% to 90% are singletons. The sequenced material came from PBMCs. Receptors were obtained from a woman aged 35 to 49 in good health and CMV-seronegative. The CDR3 runs from the conserved cysteine through the conserved F or W. Fields, in order: clone size, V gene, D gene, J gene, CDR3 DNA, CDR3 protein. A D gene is named only where the DNA matches it firmly. The size of a clone is reported for some rows only, either as once, few or many, or as a class for expanded clones.

NA	TRBV18	TRBD1	TRBJ1-1	TGTGCCAGCTCAGACAGGGGCAACACTGAAGCTTTCTTT	CASSDRGNTEAFF
few	TRBV6-6	TRBD2	TRBJ2-7	TGTGCCAGCAGTTACTCGGGGTTAGCGGGAGCCTACGAGCAGTACTTC	CASSYSGLAGAYEQYF
NA	TRBV5-4	NA	TRBJ1-1	TGTGCCAGCAGTCTCCAGATGCTGAACACTGAAGCTTTCTTT	CASSLQMLNTEAFF
NA	TRBV2	TRBD2	TRBJ2-7	TGTGCCAGCAGGGACGGGACTAGCGGCCTATACGAGCAGTACTTC	CASRDGTSGLYEQYF
NA	TRBV2	NA	TRBJ2-7	TGTGCCAGCAGTGAAGCTGGATGGGCCCCCAAGCAGTACTTC	CASSEAGWAPKQYF
NA	TRBV18	NA	TRBJ1-2	TGTGCCAGCTCACCCCCCGCGACTAAAGTTGGCTACACCTTC	CASSPPATKVGYTF
NA	TRBV6-1	NA	TRBJ1-5	TGTGCCAGCAGTGTGAGCTCCGGGACACGGGAGCCCCAGCATTTT	CASSVSSGTREPQHF
NA	TRBV6-1	TRBD1	TRBJ2-7	TGTGCCAGCAGGGCCGGGACAGGACTCCCCTACGAGCAGTACTTC	CASRAGTGLPYEQYF
NA	TRBV2	NA	TRBJ2-2	TGTGCCAGCAGTGAGGCGAGCCCTAGCGTATCCGGGGAGCTGTTTTTT	CASSEASPSVSGELFF
NA	TRBV7-9	TRBD1	TRBJ1-1	TGTGCCAGCAGCCACCCCGGACAGGCTGAAGCTTTCTTT	CASSHPGQAEAFF
once	TRBV28	NA	TRBJ2-3	TGTGCCAGCAGTTTAGAAATCCCTAACTACACAGATACGCAGTATTTT	CASSLEIPNYTDTQYF
NA	TRBV7-9	NA	TRBJ1-1	TGTGCCAGCACCGACGGGATGAACACTGAAGCTTTCTTT	CASTDGMNTEAFF
NA	TRBV7-6	NA	TRBJ2-2	TGTGCCAGCAGCTTGACAGAGAACACCGGGGAGCTGTTTTTT	CASSLTENTGELFF
NA	TRBV28	TRBD2	TRBJ2-7	TGTGCCAGCAGCGCGGGGGGACCCCCCTACGAGCAGTACTTC	CASSAGGPPYEQYF
NA	TRBV6-5	TRBD1	TRBJ1-2	TGTGCCAGCAGTTATCGACAGGGGGTTGCTAACTATGGCTACACCTTC	CASSYRQGVANYGYTF
NA	TRBV5-1	NA	TRBJ1-1	TGCGCCAGCAGAATTGGAGGGACCATGAACACTGAAGCTTTCTTT	CASRIGGTMNTEAFF
NA	TRBV18	NA	TRBJ2-1	TGTGCCAGCTCACCACGGCTACAGGTCCGCGAGCAGTTCTTC	CASSPRLQVREQFF
NA	TRBV4-1	NA	TRBJ1-1	TGCGCCAGCAGCCAAGTTGCTGACTCCGAAGTGAGAGCTTTCTTT	CASSQVADSEVRAFF
NA	TRBV30	NA	TRBJ2-2	TGTGCCTGGAGACGACTAGTTGGTATGAACACCGGGGAGCTGTTTTTT	CAWRRLVGMNTGELFF
NA	TRBV9	NA	TRBJ1-1	TGTGCCAGCAGCCCCAGGGTGCCACGGAACACTGAAGCTTTCTTT	CASSPRVPRNTEAFF
NA	TRBV4-2	TRBD2	TRBJ2-1	TGTGCCAGCAGCCAAGAAGGGACTAGCGTCTACAATGAGCAGTTCTTC	CASSQEGTSVYNEQFF
NA	TRBV27	TRBD2	TRBJ2-5	TGTGCCAGCAGTTTATTGGCGGGAGGGCCTGGGGAGACCCAGTACTTC	CASSLLAGGPGETQYF
NA	TRBV7-2	NA	TRBJ2-7	TGTGCCAGCAGCTTAGAATCGGGTTTCTACGAGCAGTACTTC	CASSLESGFYEQYF
few	TRBV19	NA	TRBJ1-5	TGTGCCAGTAGTGACAGACACAATCAGCCCCAGCATTTT	CASSDRHNQPQHF